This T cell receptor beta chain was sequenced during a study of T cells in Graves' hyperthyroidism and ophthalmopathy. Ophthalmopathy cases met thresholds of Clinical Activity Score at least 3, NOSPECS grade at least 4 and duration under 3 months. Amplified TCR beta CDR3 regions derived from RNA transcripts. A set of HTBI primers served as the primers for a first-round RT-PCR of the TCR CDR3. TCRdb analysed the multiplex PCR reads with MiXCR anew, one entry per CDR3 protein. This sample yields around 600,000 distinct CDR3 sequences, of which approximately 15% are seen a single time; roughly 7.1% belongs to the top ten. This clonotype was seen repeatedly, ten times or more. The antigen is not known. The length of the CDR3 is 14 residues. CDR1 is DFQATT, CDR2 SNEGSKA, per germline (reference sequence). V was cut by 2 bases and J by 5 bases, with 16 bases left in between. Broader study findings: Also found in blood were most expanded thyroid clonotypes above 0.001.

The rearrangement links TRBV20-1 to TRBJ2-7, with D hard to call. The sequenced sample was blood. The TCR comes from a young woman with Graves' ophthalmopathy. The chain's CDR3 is CSARPQLGLNEQYF. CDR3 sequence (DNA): TGCAGTGCTAGACCACAACTCGGCCTCAACGAGCAGTACTTC.